The source of this T cell receptor beta chain is a study of T cell repertoires in cytomegalovirus infection. Study-wide background: HLA-B-restricted CMV epitopes that are well studied, plus recently identified HLA-C-restricted ones, were used by the study. CMV infection plus the matching HLA type was flagged by public TCR beta signatures. Study outcomes and limitations: Identification of carriers of CMV plus the relevant HLA was performed using cumulative public TCR beta family frequency. HLA-C-restricted CMV clonotypes gave the most frequent clonotype in two of eight donors.

Germline CDR1 SGHTA, CDR2 FQGNSA. Trimming removed 3 bases from V and 8 bases from J; junction bases left unmatched: 15. CDR3 length: 17 residues. TCRdb re-derived calls from the reads in MiXCR, one entry per CDR3 protein. There are around 360,000 distinct CDR3 sequences in the sample; about a third occur only once, and approximately 12% lies in the top ten. This clonotype showed up many times. Its antigen is not identified. The TCR sequence derives from a human donor in good health (CMV status not recorded). Some clones in this sample may be carry-over from other donors' samples. V usage is TRBV7-2 and J usage is TRBJ2-1; 8 nucleotides align to TRBD1. This specimen consisted of cultured PBMCs, obtained from culture after CMV antigen stimulation. The CDR3 region has the DNA TGTGCCAGCAGCTTCCCTTTAATGGGCAGGGGGCTTTATGAGCAGTTCTTC. Its protein is CASSFPLMGRGLYEQFF.